The sequence of this TCR beta chain was determined in a study of T cells of healthy individuals. TCRdb re-called the 5' RACE reads through MiXCR, storing one row per CDR3 protein. The profile covers 65,000 to 90,000 distinct CDR3 sequences, with more than 5% appearing a single time and 7.5% taken by the ten largest. Germline CDR1 reads GTSNPN; CDR2 reads SVGIG (reference sequence). This CDR3 has 16 amino acids. V was trimmed by 7 bases and J by 2 bases, leaving 22 bases between them. This clonotype was detected many times. The chain links TRBV30 to TRBJ2-3, with D perhaps matching TRBD2 (6 bases). This sequence originates from a female donor in good health. In DNA form, the CDR3 reads TGTGCCTTTAAAGCCCTATCTGCGGGAAACACAGATACGCAGTATTTT. Encoded protein: CAFKALSAGNTDTQYF.